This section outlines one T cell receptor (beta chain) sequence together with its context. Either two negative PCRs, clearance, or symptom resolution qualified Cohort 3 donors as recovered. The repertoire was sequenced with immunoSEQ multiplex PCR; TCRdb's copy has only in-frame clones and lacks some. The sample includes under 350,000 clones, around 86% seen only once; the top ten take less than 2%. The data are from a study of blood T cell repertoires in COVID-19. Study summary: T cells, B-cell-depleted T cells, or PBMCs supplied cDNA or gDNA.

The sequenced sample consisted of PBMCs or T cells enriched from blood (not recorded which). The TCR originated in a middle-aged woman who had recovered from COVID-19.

CDR3 nucleotides: TGTGCCAGCAGCCCTGACAGTCAGCCCCAGCATTTT. Translated, it gives CASSPDSQPQHF. The chain uses TRBV7-2 and TRBJ1-5; the D gene is possibly TRBD1 (5 bases). Germline V lookup: CDR1 SGHTA, CDR2 FQGNSA. The CDR3 length is 12 residues. With 5 bases removed from V and 6 bases from J, the gap between germline ends came to 8 bases.